This T cell receptor beta chain was retrieved from a study of T-cell reconstitution after alpha-beta-depleted transplantation in children. Unique molecular identifiers were used in preparing the TCRbeta library. TCRdb recomputed calls from the PCR reads with MiXCR, one row per CDR3 protein. The data contain 170,000 or so distinct CDR3 sequences, around 6.8% of them seen just once; the ten biggest clones take up 3% to 3.5%. This clonotype was seen only once. One end of the junction is discordant with germline, which a read error may explain. CDR3 length: 14 amino acids. CDR1 and CDR2 (germline): SNHLY, FYNNEI.

Source: PBMCs from the stem cell graft donor, taken from the stem cell graft. The chain couples TRBV2 to TRBJ1-2, with 7 positions matching TRBD1. The receptor was isolated from a human donor who donated a stem cell graft to a child with Wiskott-Aldrich syndrome. CDR3 DNA sequence: TGTGCCAGCAGCCTAAGGCAGGGGGATTTTGGCAACACCTTC. Protein sequence: CASSLRQGDFGNTF.